A single sample is the source of the 22 T cell receptor beta chains below, sequenced in a study of OX40 agonist ivuxolimab in advanced cancers. Library preparation was by the immunoSEQ multiplex PCR assay. The table comes from immuneACCESS by way of TCRdb, which keeps in-frame sequences with V and J called. Part of the clones is missing from these tables; in studies checked, under half for an unresolved V gene and the rest for unknown reasons. The table for this sample lists around 85,000 clones; around 90% of them were counted only once. The top ten clonotypes cover 1.6% of the sample. The starting material was CD4+ or CD8+ T cells sorted from blood, obtained in a trial of the OX40 agonist ivuxolimab. The receptors shown here come from an adult with an advanced solid tumor such as melanoma, head and neck, liver or kidney cancer.

The chain carries TRBV6-4 and TRBJ2-2; 10 bases match TRBD2. From germline, CDR1 is MRHNA and CDR2 SNTAGT. The CDR3 has 16 amino acids. V dropped 5 bases and J dropped 5; count of bases not matched to a gene: 8. In DNA, the CDR3 is TGTGCCAGCAGTCTCTCTAGCGGGAGCGTGACCGGGGAGCTGTTTTTT. Translated, it gives CASSLSSGSVTGELFF.

This chain connects TRBV14 to TRBJ2-6; D gene uncertain. Germline V CDR1 and CDR2: SGHDN, FVKESK. The CDR3 spans 16 residues. V lost 1 base to trimming and J lost 0 bases, with 7 bases between them. CDR3: CASSQVAGSGANVLTF. The DNA of the CDR3 is TGTGCCAGCAGCCAAGTGGCAGGCTCTGGGGCCAACGTCCTGACTTTC.

The genes are TRBV7-9 and TRBJ2-1; 11 nucleotides line up with TRBD2. Germline V gene data show CDR1 as SEHNR and CDR2 as FQNEAQ (reference sequence). The V and J ends lost 8 bases and 4 bases, in that order; junction bases with no gene match: 4. The CDR3 contains 14 residues. CDR3 region: CASSLAGGYNEQFF. Here the CDR3 DNA reads TGTGCCAGCTCGCTAGCGGGAGGATACAATGAGCAGTTCTTC.

The V call is TRBV28, the J call TRBJ1-4, with TRBD1 as a possible D gene (5 bases). The CDR3 totals 16 residues. CDR1 and CDR2 from the germline V gene are MDHEN and SYDVKM. The V end lost 1 base, the J end lost 3 bases, and 12 bases lay between the germline ends. The CDR3 DNA reads as TGTGCCAGCAGTTTATTAGGGGTTGGAGCTAATGAAAAACTGTTTTTT. Amino acids: CASSLLGVGANEKLFF.

The table lists this clone with a count of one. V usage is TRBV5-1 and J usage is TRBJ2-4, with TRBD2 matching 11 bases. Germline loops: CDR1 SGHRS, CDR2 YFSETQ. V gave up 2 bases and J gave up 8 bases; unmatched junction bases: 9. The length of the CDR3 is 16 residues. CDR3 coding DNA: TGCGCCAGCAGCTTACTGACTAGCGGGATAGGAGACATTCAGTACTTC. Protein: CASSLLTSGIGDIQYF.

The J gene is TRBJ2-4, the V gene TRBV18; 9 nucleotides line up with TRBD1. The CDR3 contains 14 residues. Trimming removed 3 bases from V and 9 bases from J; junction bases left unmatched: 6. Germline CDR1 reads KGHSH; CDR2 reads LQKENI. The CDR3 nucleotides read TGTGCCAGCTCACCGGGACAGGGTTTGGGCATTCAGTACTTC. It is translated as CASSPGQGLGIQYF.

This clone was found once. This chain links TRBV7-3 with TRBJ2-5; D uncertain. This CDR3 is 15 amino acids long. The V gene lost 4 bases and the J gene lost 1 base, with 13 bases spanning the gap. Germline V gene sequence: CDR1 SGHTA, CDR2 FQGTGA. CDR3: CASSSGSSTQETQYF. Written as DNA, the CDR3 is TGTGCCAGCAGCTCGGGTAGTTCCACCCAAGAGACCCAGTACTTC.

This chain links TRBV28 with TRBJ2-3, with 8 bases identical to TRBD2. Germline CDR1 MDHEN, CDR2 SYDVKM. V lost 1 base, J lost 1 base, and 7 bases stayed unmatched. This CDR3 is built from 17 residues. The CDR3 region has the DNA TGTGCCAGCAGTTTATTACCTAGCGGGTCGGGCACAGATACGCAGTATTTT. Translation: CASSLLPSGSGTDTQYF.

This rearrangement joins TRBV5-1 to TRBJ2-3; 7 bases line up with TRBD2. J was trimmed by 6 bases and V by 2 bases; bases with no gene match: 6. CDR1 SGHRS and CDR2 YFSETQ come from the germline V gene. The CDR3 runs 14 residues. For the CDR3, the DNA is TGCGCCAGCAGCTTCCTTTCGGGGGGTGATACGCAGTATTTT. Its protein is CASSFLSGGDTQYF. The whole variable domain, filled in from reference TRBV5-1 and TRBJ2-3, reads KAGVTQTPRYLIKTRGQQVTLSCSPISGHRSVSWYQQTPGQGLQFLFEYFSETQRNKGNFPGRFSGRQFSNSRSEMNVSTLELGDSALYLCASSFLSGGDTQYFGPGTRLTVL.

The chain recombines TRBV28 with TRBJ2-7; no clear D. The length of the CDR3 is 14 residues. V was cut by 5 bases and J by 7 bases, with 18 bases left in between. Germline values: CDR1 MDHEN, CDR2 SYDVKM. The CDR3 loop reads CASSPHSYLSEQYF. The CDR3, as DNA: TGTGCCAGCAGTCCCCACTCTTATCTGAGTGAGCAGTACTTC.

The chain carries TRBV6-5 and TRBJ2-3; no clear D gene. The V end was cut by 6 bases, the J end by 2 bases, with 9 bases between. The CDR3 has 13 amino acids. CDR1 MNHEY and CDR2 SVGAGI come from the germline V gene. In DNA, the CDR3 is TGTGCCAGCAGGTTGGGGAACACAGATACGCAGTATTTT. Its translation is CASRLGNTDTQYF.

This chain's CDR3 is CASSSWTGNEKLFF. CDR3 DNA: TGTGCCAGCAGCTCGTGGACAGGGAATGAAAAACTGTTTTTT. The chain carries TRBV7-9 and TRBJ1-4; 8 bases align to TRBD1. With V trimmed by 4 bases and J by 5 bases, 3 bases remained unmatched. There are 14 residues in the CDR3. The germline V gene encodes CDR1 SEHNR and CDR2 FQNEAQ (reference sequence). Variable domain in full (rest from reference TRBV7-9 and TRBJ1-4): DTGVSQNPRHKITKRGQNVTFRCDPISEHNRLYWYRQTLGQGPEFLTYFQNEAQLEKSRLLSDRFSAERPKGSFSTLEIQRTEQGDSAMYLCASSSWTGNEKLFFGSGTQLSVL.

This clone was seen more than once but under ten times. As DNA, the CDR3 is TGTGCCAGCAGTTCCGACAGGCCCGGGGAGACCCAGTACTTC. Translating gives CASSSDRPGETQYF. The chain is built from TRBV6-5 and TRBJ2-5; maybe TRBD1 (6 bases). In germline, CDR1 is MNHEY, CDR2 SVGAGI. The CDR3 spans 14 residues. Trimming took off 4 bases at V and 5 bases at J, with 14 bases between the two ends.

The chain recombines TRBV6-1 with TRBJ1-5; no clear D. CDR1 MNHNS and CDR2 SASEGT come from the germline V gene. This CDR3 has 15 amino acids. Trimming removed 3 bases from V and 4 bases from J, with 13 bases in between. DNA of the CDR3: TGTGCCAGCAGTGACGGGGATTCGGGAAATCAGCCCCAGCATTTT. This encodes CASSDGDSGNQPQHF.

The genes are TRBV6-5 and TRBJ2-5; D is ambiguous. Trimming shortened V by 4 bases and J by 4 bases, and 4 bases separated the two germline ends. Germline V gives CDR1 MNHEY, CDR2 SVGAGI. CDR3 length equals 11 residues. Written as DNA, the CDR3 is TGTGCCAGCAGTTCCCCAGAGACCCAGTACTTC. Its protein is CASSSPETQYF.

This CDR3 is CASSEDRGWNTEAFF. DNA for the CDR3: TGCGCCAGCAGCGAGGACAGGGGGTGGAACACTGAAGCTTTCTTT. The rearrangement links TRBV5-1 to TRBJ1-1; TRBD1 agrees at 10 bases. This CDR3 has 15 residues. Germline CDR1 is SGHRS and CDR2 is YFSETQ. V lost 4 bases to trimming and J lost 1 base; unmatched junction nucleotides: 4. Using reference TRBV5-1 and TRBJ1-1 for the parts outside the CDR3, the full variable domain is KAGVTQTPRYLIKTRGQQVTLSCSPISGHRSVSWYQQTPGQGLQFLFEYFSETQRNKGNFPGRFSGRQFSNSRSEMNVSTLELGDSALYLCASSEDRGWNTEAFFGQGTRLTVV.

V and J are TRBV19 and TRBJ1-2; D is ambiguous. V was shortened by 7 bases and J by 0 bases, with 18 bases between the two germline ends. From germline, CDR1 is LNHDA and CDR2 SQIVND (reference sequence). This CDR3 has 16 amino acids. The chain's CDR3 is CASTLSATVPNYGYTF. DNA for the CDR3: TGTGCCAGTACCCTCTCGGCCACAGTGCCTAACTATGGCTACACCTTC. Full variable domain (rest looked up from reference TRBV19 and TRBJ1-2): DGGITQSPKYLFRKEGQNVTLSCEQNLNHDAMYWYRQDPGQGLRLIYYSQIVNDFQKGDIAEGYSVSREKKESFPLTVTSAQKNPTAFYLCASTLSATVPNYGYTFGSGTRLTVV.

The chain combines TRBV6-5 with TRBJ2-7; D unresolved. This CDR3 has 13 residues. V lost 4 bases and J lost 6, with 13 bases in between. In germline, CDR1 is MNHEY, CDR2 SVGAGI. The CDR3 region is CASSSFLGIEQYF. The CDR3 nucleotides are TGTGCCAGCAGTTCCTTCTTAGGGATCGAGCAGTACTTC.

The chain has TRBV7-9 and TRBJ2-5; D remains ambiguous. Germline CDR1 is SEHNR and CDR2 is FQNEAQ (reference sequence). This CDR3 spans 19 amino acids. Trimming pared 0 bases from V and 4 bases from J, leaving 24 bases between. For the CDR3, the DNA is TGTGCCAGCAGCTTAGCGGAAGGAGATAGCTTGGGAAAAAGAGAGACCCAGTACTTC. Protein product: CASSLAEGDSLGKRETQYF.

The chain has TRBV15 and TRBJ2-2; no firm D call. Germline CDR1 and CDR2: LNHNV and YYDKDF (reference sequence). V lost 5 bases and J 5 bases, leaving 15 bases between the germline ends. The CDR3 is 15 amino acids. The CDR3: CATSPLPRRTGELFF. CDR3 nucleotide sequence: TGTGCCACCAGCCCTTTACCTAGGCGGACCGGGGAGCTGTTTTTT.

This clone was recorded only once. The genes are TRBV19 and TRBJ2-5, with D unresolved. Trimming stripped 2 bases from V and 2 bases from J, with 6 bases between. Germline V lookup: CDR1 LNHDA, CDR2 SQIVND (reference sequence). The CDR3 is 13 amino acids. CDR3 sequence: CASSIHGQETQYF. In nucleotides, the CDR3 is TGTGCCAGTAGTATACACGGGCAAGAGACCCAGTACTTC.

V usage is TRBV29-1 and J usage is TRBJ1-2; no firm D call. This CDR3 region has 12 residues. Germline V gene lookup returns CDR1 SQVTM and CDR2 ANQGSEA. Deletions cut 0 bases from V and 4 bases from J, with 6 bases between. Here the CDR3 reads CSVEDRSYGYTF. The CDR3 DNA reads as TGCAGCGTTGAAGACAGGTCCTATGGCTACACCTTC.